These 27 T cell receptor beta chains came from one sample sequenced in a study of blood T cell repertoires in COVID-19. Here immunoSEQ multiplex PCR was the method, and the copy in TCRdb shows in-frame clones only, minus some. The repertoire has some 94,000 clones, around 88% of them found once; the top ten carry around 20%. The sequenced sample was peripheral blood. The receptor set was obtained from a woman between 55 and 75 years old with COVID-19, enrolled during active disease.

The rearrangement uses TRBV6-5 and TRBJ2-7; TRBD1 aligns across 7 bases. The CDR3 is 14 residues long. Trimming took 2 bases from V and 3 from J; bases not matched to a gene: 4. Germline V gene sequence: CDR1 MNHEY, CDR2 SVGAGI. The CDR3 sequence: CASSYGQGVYEQYF. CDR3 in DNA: TGTGCCAGCAGTTACGGGCAGGGGGTCTACGAGCAGTACTTC.

Here the CDR3 reads CASRMTGVNEKLFF. CDR3 DNA: TGTGCCAGCAGGATGACAGGGGTTAATGAAAAACTGTTTTTT. The rearrangement uses TRBV3-1 (or the pseudogene TRBV3-2) and TRBJ1-4, with 8 positions matching TRBD1. Germline trimming cut 6 bases from V and 4 bases from J; bases unmatched to any gene: 4. This CDR3 has 14 residues. Per the germline V gene, CDR1 is LGHDT and CDR2 is YNNKEL (reference sequence).

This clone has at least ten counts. The CDR3, as DNA: TGTGCCAGCAGCTTGCTTAACTATGGCTACACCTTC. Translation: CASSLLNYGYTF. The chain employs TRBV5-6 and TRBJ1-2; no firm D call. Per germline, CDR1 SGHDT and CDR2 YYEEEE. The CDR3 is 12 amino acids. The V end was cut by 1 base, the J end by 1 base, with 2 bases between.

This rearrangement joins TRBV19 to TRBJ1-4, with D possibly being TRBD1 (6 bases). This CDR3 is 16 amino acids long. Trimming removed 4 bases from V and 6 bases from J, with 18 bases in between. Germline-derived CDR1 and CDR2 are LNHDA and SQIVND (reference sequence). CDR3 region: CASSTGTGTRDEKLFF. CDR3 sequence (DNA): TGTGCCAGTAGTACAGGAACCGGGACACGCGATGAAAAACTGTTTTTT. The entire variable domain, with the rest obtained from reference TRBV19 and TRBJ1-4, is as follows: DGGITQSPKYLFRKEGQNVTLSCEQNLNHDAMYWYRQDPGQGLRLIYYSQIVNDFQKGDIAEGYSVSREKKESFPLTVTSAQKNPTAFYLCASSTGTGTRDEKLFFGSGTQLSVL.

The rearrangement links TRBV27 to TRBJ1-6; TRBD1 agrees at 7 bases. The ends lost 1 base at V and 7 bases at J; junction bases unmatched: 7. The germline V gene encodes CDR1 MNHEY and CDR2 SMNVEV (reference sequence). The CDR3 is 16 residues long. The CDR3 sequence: CASSLYRGQRNSPLHF. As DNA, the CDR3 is TGTGCCAGCAGTTTATATAGGGGACAGAGAAATTCACCCCTCCACTTT.

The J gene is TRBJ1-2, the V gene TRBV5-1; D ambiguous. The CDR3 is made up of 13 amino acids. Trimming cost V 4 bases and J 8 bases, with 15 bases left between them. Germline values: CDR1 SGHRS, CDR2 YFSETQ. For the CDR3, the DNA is TGCGCCAGCAGCCCGGACGCTTGGAGGGGCTACACCTTC. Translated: CASSPDAWRGYTF.

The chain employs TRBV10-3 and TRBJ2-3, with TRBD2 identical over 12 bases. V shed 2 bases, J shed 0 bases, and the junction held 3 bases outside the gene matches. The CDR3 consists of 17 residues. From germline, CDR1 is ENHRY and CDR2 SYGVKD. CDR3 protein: CAISETTSGGSTDTQYF. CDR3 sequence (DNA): TGTGCCATCAGTGAGACGACTAGCGGGGGTAGCACAGATACGCAGTATTTT.

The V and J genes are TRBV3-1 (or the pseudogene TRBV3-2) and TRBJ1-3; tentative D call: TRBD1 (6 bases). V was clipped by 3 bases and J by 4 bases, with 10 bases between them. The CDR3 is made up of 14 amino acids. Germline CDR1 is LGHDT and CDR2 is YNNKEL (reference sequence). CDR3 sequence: CASSHVGAGNTIYF. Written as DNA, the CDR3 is TGTGCCAGCAGCCACGTGGGGGCGGGAAACACCATATATTTT.

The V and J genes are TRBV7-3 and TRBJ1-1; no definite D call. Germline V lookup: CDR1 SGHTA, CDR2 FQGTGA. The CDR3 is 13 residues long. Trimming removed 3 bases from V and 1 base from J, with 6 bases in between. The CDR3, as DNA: TGTGCCAGCAGCTTCGCCGGGAACACTGAAGCTTTCTTT. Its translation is CASSFAGNTEAFF.

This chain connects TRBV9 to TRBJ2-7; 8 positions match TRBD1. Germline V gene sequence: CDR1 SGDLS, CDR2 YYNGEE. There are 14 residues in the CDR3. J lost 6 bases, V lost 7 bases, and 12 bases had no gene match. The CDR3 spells CASSRTGTVSEQYF. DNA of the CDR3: TGTGCCAGCTCCCGGACAGGGACCGTTAGCGAGCAGTACTTC.

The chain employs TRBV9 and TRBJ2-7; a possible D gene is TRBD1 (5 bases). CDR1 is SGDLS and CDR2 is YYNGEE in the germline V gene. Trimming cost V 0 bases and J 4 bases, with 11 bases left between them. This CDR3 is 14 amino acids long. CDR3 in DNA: TGTGCCAGCAGCGTAGGGACAATTACTTACGAGCAGTACTTC. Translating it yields CASSVGTITYEQYF.

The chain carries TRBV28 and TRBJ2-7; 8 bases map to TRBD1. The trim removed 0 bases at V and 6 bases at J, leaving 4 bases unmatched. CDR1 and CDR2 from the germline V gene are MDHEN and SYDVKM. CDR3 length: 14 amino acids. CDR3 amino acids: CASSLWQGASEQYF. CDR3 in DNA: TGTGCCAGCAGTTTATGGCAGGGGGCCAGCGAGCAGTACTTC.

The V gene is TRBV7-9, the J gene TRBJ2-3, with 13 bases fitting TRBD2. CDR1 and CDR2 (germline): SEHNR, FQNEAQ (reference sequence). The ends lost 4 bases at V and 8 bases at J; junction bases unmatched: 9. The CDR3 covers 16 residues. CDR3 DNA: TGTGCCAGCAGCTGGACTAGCGGGGGAGATTGGGGTACGCAGTATTTT. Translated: CASSWTSGGDWGTQYF.

In DNA form, the CDR3 reads TGTGCCAGCTCGCCGACAGGGTCAGGTCAGCCCCAGCATTTT. Protein: CASSPTGSGQPQHF. The chain couples TRBV18 to TRBJ1-5; 7 nucleotides match TRBD1. Trimming removed 6 bases from V and 6 bases from J; junction bases left unmatched: 8. The CDR3 covers 14 residues. Germline V gene data show CDR1 as KGHSH and CDR2 as LQKENI.

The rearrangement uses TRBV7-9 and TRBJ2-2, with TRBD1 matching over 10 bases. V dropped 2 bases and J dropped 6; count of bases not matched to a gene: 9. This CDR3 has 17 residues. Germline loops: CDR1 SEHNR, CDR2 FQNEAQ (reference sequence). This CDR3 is CASSLSWRQGASGELFF. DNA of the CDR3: TGTGCCAGCAGCTTAAGTTGGAGACAGGGGGCGTCCGGGGAGCTGTTTTTT.

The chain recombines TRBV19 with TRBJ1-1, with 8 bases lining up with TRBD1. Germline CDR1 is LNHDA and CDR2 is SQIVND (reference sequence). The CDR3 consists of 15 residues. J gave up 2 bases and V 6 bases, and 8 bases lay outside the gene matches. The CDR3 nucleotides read TGTGCCAGTAGAGGGGCCGGGACAGGAAACACTGAAGCTTTCTTT. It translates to CASRGAGTGNTEAFF.

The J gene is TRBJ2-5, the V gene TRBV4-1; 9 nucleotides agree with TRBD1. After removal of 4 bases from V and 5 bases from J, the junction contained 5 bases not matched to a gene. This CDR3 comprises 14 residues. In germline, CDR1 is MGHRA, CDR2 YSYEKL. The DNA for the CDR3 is TGCGCCAGCAGCCCCAGACAGGGGGGTGAGACCCAGTACTTC. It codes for CASSPRQGGETQYF.

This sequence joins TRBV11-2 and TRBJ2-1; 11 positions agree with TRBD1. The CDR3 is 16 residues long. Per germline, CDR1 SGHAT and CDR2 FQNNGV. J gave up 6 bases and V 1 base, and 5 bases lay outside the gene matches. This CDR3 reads CASSLAGTGGFNEQFF. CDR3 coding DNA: TGTGCCAGCAGCTTAGCGGGGACAGGGGGATTCAATGAGCAGTTCTTC.

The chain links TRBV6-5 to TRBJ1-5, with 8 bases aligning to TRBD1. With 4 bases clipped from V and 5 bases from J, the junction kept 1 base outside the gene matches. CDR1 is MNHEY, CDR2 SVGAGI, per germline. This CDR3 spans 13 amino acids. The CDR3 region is CASSLDRDQPQHF. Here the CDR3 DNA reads TGTGCCAGCAGTTTGGACAGGGATCAGCCCCAGCATTTT.

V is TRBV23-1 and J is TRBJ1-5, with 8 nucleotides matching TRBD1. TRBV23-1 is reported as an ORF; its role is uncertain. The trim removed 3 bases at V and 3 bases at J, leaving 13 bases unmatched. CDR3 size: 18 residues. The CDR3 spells CASSHLPGGSGYNQPQHF. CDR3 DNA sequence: TGCGCCAGCAGTCACCTCCCAGGGGGCAGTGGGTACAATCAGCCCCAGCATTTT.

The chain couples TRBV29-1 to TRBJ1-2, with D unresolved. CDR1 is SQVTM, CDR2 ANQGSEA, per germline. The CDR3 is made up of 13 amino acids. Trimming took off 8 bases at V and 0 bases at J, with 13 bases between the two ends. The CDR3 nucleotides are TGCAGCTTTCAGATTCAAGCTAACTATGGCTACACCTTC. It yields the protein CSFQIQANYGYTF.

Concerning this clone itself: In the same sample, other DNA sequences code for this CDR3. The CDR3 bases are TGTGCCAGCAGCGTAGGGTTGACAGGGGAGACTGAAGCTTTCTTT. Residues: CASSVGLTGETEAFF. V and J are TRBV9 and TRBJ1-1, with 8 bases identical to TRBD1. V was clipped by 0 bases and J by 5 bases; unmatched bases: 6. This CDR3 region has 15 residues. Germline V CDR1 and CDR2: SGDLS, YYNGEE. Looking up the rest from reference TRBV9 and TRBJ1-1 gives the full variable domain: DSGVTQTPKHLITATGQRVTLRCSPRSGDLSVYWYQQSLDQGLQFLIQYYNGEERAKGNILERFSAQQFPDLHSELNLSSLELGDSALYFCASSVGLTGETEAFFGQGTRLTVV.

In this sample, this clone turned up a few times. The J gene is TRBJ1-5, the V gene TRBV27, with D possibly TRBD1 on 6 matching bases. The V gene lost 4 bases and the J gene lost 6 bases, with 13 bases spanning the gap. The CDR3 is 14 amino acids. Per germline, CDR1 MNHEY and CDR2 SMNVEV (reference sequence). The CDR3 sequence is CASSSTGLSQPQHF. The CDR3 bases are TGTGCCAGCAGTTCAACAGGGCTTAGTCAGCCCCAGCATTTT.

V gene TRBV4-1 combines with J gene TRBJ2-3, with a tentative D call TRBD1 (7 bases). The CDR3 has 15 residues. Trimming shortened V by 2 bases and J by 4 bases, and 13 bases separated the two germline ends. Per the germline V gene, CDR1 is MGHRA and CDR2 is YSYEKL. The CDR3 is CASSQTGEVSDTQYF. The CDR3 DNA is TGCGCCAGCAGCCAAACAGGGGAGGTTTCAGATACGCAGTATTTT.

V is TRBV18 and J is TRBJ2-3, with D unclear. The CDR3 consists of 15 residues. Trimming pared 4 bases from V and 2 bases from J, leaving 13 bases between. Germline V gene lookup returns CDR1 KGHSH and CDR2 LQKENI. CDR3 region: CASSRDSSVTDTQYF. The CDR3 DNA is TGTGCCAGCTCACGCGACTCTTCCGTCACAGATACGCAGTATTTT. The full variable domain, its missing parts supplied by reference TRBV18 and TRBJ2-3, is NAGVMQNPRHLVRRRGQEARLRCSPMKGHSHVYWYRQLPEEGLKFMVYLQKENIIDESGMPKERFSAEFPKEGPSILRIQQVVRGDSAAYFCASSRDSSVTDTQYFGPGTRLTVL.

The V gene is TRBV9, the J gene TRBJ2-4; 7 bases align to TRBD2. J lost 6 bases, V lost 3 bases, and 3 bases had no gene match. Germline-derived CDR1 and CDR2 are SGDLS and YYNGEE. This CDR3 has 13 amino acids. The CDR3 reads CASSGREGNIQYF. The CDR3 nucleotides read TGTGCCAGCAGCGGGAGGGAGGGAAACATTCAGTACTTC.

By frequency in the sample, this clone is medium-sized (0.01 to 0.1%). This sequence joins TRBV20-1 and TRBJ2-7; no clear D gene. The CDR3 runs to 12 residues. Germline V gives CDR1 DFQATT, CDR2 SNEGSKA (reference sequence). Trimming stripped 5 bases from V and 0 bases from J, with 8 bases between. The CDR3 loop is CSAGDGSYEQYF. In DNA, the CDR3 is TGCAGTGCTGGTGACGGCTCCTACGAGCAGTACTTC.